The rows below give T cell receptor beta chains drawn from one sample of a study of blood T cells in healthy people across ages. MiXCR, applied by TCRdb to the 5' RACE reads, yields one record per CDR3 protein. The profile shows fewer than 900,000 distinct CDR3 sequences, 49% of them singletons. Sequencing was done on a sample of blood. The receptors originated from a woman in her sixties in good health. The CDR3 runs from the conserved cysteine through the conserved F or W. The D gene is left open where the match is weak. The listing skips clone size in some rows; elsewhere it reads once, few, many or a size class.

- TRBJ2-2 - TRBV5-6 CASSSRHHGGTGELFF TGTGCCAGCAGCTCGCGTCACCACGGCGGCACCGGGGAGCTGTTTTTT
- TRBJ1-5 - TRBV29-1 CSVGDNHQPQHF TGCAGCGTTGGTGACAACCATCAGCCCCAGCATTTT
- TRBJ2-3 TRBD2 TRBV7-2 CASSPSGSAGTQYF TGTGCCAGCAGTCCTAGCGGGAGTGCTGGTACGCAGTATTTT
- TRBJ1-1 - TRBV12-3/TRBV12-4 CASSWDITNTEAFF TGTGCCAGCAGTTGGGACATAACGAACACTGAAGCTTTCTTT
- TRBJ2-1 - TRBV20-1 CGARDRSSGQFF TGCGGTGCTAGAGATCGAAGCTCAGGGCAGTTCTTC
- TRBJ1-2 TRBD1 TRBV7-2 CASSLVGTELSNYGYTF TGTGCCAGCAGCTTAGTCGGGACAGAACTAAGTAACTATGGCTACACCTTC
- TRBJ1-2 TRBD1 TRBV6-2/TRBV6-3 CASIQNPRGQASYIGYTF TGTGCCAGCATCCAGAATCCCCGCGGACAGGCTTCTTATATCGGCTACACCTTC
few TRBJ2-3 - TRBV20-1 CSAKTRGTSTDTQYF TGCAGTGCTAAGACGCGGGGAACTAGCACAGATACGCAGTATTTT
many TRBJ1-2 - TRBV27 CASSFTPQNGYGYTF TGTGCCAGCAGTTTCACTCCACAGAATGGCTATGGCTACACCTTC
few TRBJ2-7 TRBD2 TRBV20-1 CSARSLAGISYEQYF TGCAGTGCTAGAAGCCTAGCGGGGATCTCCTACGAGCAGTACTTC
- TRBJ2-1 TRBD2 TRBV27 CASSPPGLDNEQFF TGTGCCAGCAGCCCACCGGGACTAGACAATGAGCAGTTCTTC
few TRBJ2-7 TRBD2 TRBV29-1 CSVEGLAGAHEQYF TGCAGCGTTGAAGGTTTAGCGGGAGCCCACGAGCAGTACTTC
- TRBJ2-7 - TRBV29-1 CSVGGGNSYEQYF TGCAGCGTCGGGGGCGGCAACTCCTACGAGCAGTACTTC
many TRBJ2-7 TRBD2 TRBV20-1 CSARTSGITYEQYF TGCAGTGCTAGAACTAGCGGGATCACCTACGAGCAGTACTTC
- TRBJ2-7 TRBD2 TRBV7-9 CASSAGLPLYEQYF TGTGCCAGCAGCGCGGGACTACCCCTCTACGAGCAGTACTTC
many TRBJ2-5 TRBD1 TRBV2 CASRGRTGTQETQYF TGTGCCAGCAGGGGTAGGACAGGAACTCAAGAGACCCAGTACTTC
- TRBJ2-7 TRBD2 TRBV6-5 CASRSGLASYEQYF TGTGCCAGCAGGTCAGGACTAGCCTCATACGAGCAGTACTTC
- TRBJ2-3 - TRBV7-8 CASSPQALTYTQYF TGTGCCAGCAGCCCCCAGGCGTTGACTTATACGCAGTATTTT
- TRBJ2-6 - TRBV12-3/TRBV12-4 CASSFRRGAGANVLTF TGTGCCAGCAGTTTTCGAAGGGGGGCTGGGGCCAACGTCCTGACTTTC
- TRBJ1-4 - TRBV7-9 CASSLSGMREKLFF TGTGCCAGCAGCTTATCTGGGATGAGGGAAAAACTGTTTTTT